This passage covers 28 T cell receptor beta chains from one sample sequenced in a study of blood T cell repertoires in COVID-19. Sequencing was performed with immunoSEQ multiplex PCR; in TCRdb, only in-frame clones are kept and a portion is missing. The sample gives approximately 150,000 clones, almost 85% of which show up once; roughly 15% is in the top ten. The sequencing sample was made of peripheral blood. The receptors were gathered from a human donor with acute or convalescent COVID-19. The donor label of this sample is uncertain.

This clone was seen just once. The genes are TRBV5-8 and TRBJ1-1, with 8 positions matching TRBD1. The CDR3 spans 15 residues. V was clipped by 4 bases and J by 1 base; unmatched bases: 6. The germline V gene has CDR1 SGHTS and CDR2 YDEGEE. DNA for the CDR3: TGTGCCAGCAGCGGACGACAGGGGAAGAACACTGAAGCTTTCTTT. Its protein product is CASSGRQGKNTEAFF. Full variable domain (outside the CDR3, taken from reference TRBV5-8 and TRBJ1-1): EAGVTQSPTHLIKTRGQQATLRCSPISGHTSVYWYQQALGLGLQFLLWYDEGEERNRGNFPPRFSGRQFPNYSSELNVNALELEDSALYLCASSGRQGKNTEAFFGQGTRLTVV.

This clone was detected only once. This chain joins TRBV27 and TRBJ1-1, with D unresolved. The V and J ends lost 6 bases and 1 base respectively, with 6 bases between them. The length of the CDR3 is 12 residues. The V gene's germline CDR1 is MNHEY and CDR2 SMNVEV (reference sequence). CDR3 protein: CASRRWNTEAFF. The CDR3 region has the DNA TGTGCCAGCAGACGGTGGAACACTGAAGCTTTCTTT.

The chain is built from TRBV7-2 and TRBJ2-1; TRBD2 is a possible D gene (6 bases). The CDR3 is 17 amino acids. Per the germline V gene, CDR1 is SGHTA and CDR2 is FQGNSA. The V end was cut by 1 base, the J end by 6 bases, with 19 bases between. CDR3 sequence reads: CASSLGEVLGRGNEQFF. The CDR3 DNA reads as TGTGCCAGCAGCTTAGGGGAGGTACTAGGGCGAGGCAATGAGCAGTTCTTC.

The genes are TRBV9 and TRBJ1-1, with 9 bases lining up with TRBD1. The germline V gene encodes CDR1 SGDLS and CDR2 YYNGEE. The CDR3 is 17 amino acids. With 4 bases clipped from V and 0 bases from J, the junction kept 10 bases outside the gene matches. The CDR3 is CASSPSPGTGLNTEAFF. The CDR3 nucleotides are TGTGCCAGCAGCCCCAGTCCCGGGACAGGGTTGAACACTGAAGCTTTCTTT.

The DNA for the CDR3 is TGTGCCAGCAGCATCGCGGGGGGATATGGCTACACCTTC. It specifies CASSIAGGYGYTF. J is TRBJ1-2 and V is TRBV6-5; D is perhaps TRBD1 (5 bases). The CDR3 totals 13 residues. Trimming stripped 6 bases from V and 5 bases from J, with 13 bases between. Germline V CDR1 and CDR2: MNHEY, SVGAGI.

The V call is TRBV4-2, the J call TRBJ2-3, with 10 bases fitting TRBD2. The CDR3 extends over 17 amino acids. The germline CDR1 and CDR2 sequences are LGHNA and YNFKEQ. J lost 2 bases, V lost 3 bases, and 8 bases had no gene match. The CDR3 nucleotides are TGTGCCAGCAGCCAGAGGGGCCTAGCGGGGGACACAGATACGCAGTATTTT. Amino acid sequence: CASSQRGLAGDTDTQYF.

The chain links TRBV5-6 to TRBJ1-6; 7 nucleotides match TRBD1. CDR1 is SGHDT, CDR2 YYEEEE, per germline. This CDR3 is 14 amino acids long. The V and J ends lost 4 bases and 8 bases, in that order; junction bases with no gene match: 6. The CDR3 protein is CASSGRDRDSPLHF. As DNA, the CDR3 is TGTGCCAGCAGCGGCCGGGACAGAGATTCACCCCTCCACTTT.

On this clone: The junction differs from germline at one of its ends, possibly a read error. This rearrangement joins TRBV30 to TRBJ2-5; tentative D call: TRBD1 (6 bases). The germline CDR1 and CDR2 sequences are GTSNPN and SVGIG (reference sequence). This CDR3 is built from 13 residues. The CDR3 here is CAWTGQGAGPYDF. The DNA for the CDR3 is TGTGCCTGGACGGGACAAGGGGCTGGGCCCTACGACTTC.

This clone was detected only once. V gene TRBV5-1 combines with J gene TRBJ2-5; D remains ambiguous. Germline V gene sequence: CDR1 SGHRS, CDR2 YFSETQ. The germline V and J ends were trimmed by 0 bases and 1 base, with 13 bases remaining between them. The CDR3 runs to 16 residues. The CDR3 protein is CASSLGLKNTQETQYF. In nucleotides, the CDR3 is TGCGCCAGCAGCTTGGGACTCAAAAATACCCAAGAGACCCAGTACTTC.

In DNA, the CDR3 is TGTGCCAGCAGTGAAGCTGGGGAAGGGGGTAACGAGCAGTACTTC. Translation: CASSEAGEGGNEQYF. The rearrangement links TRBV2 to TRBJ2-7; maybe TRBD1 (6 bases). Germline V lookup: CDR1 SNHLY, CDR2 FYNNEI. The CDR3 length is 15 residues. Trimming took off 0 bases at V and 5 bases at J, with 14 bases between the two ends.

The chain recombines TRBV5-1 with TRBJ1-2, with D tentatively TRBD1 (6 bases). Germline V gives CDR1 SGHRS, CDR2 YFSETQ. With 0 bases removed from V and 0 bases from J, the gap between germline ends came to 12 bases. This CDR3 spans 16 amino acids. Here the CDR3 reads CASSLAKGTSNYGYTF. In DNA form, the CDR3 reads TGCGCCAGCAGCTTGGCCAAGGGGACATCTAACTATGGCTACACCTTC.

The chain combines TRBV6-4 with TRBJ1-2; TRBD1 might be the D (6 bases). V dropped 7 bases and J dropped 5 bases, with 20 bases sitting between them. CDR1 is MRHNA and CDR2 is SNTAGT in the germline V gene. This CDR3 spans 15 amino acids. The CDR3 is CASTRDNSARYGYTF. For the CDR3, the DNA is TGTGCCAGCACCCGGGACAACTCAGCCCGGTATGGCTACACCTTC.

The sample holds many counts of this clone. CDR3 protein: CASSPGQGTEAFF. CDR3 DNA sequence: TGTGCCAGCTCCCCGGGTCAGGGGACTGAAGCTTTCTTT. The J gene is TRBJ1-1, the V gene TRBV18; weak D call: TRBD1 (6 bases). The CDR3 contains 13 residues. Germline lookup yields CDR1 KGHSH and CDR2 LQKENI. V was pared by 6 bases and J by 5 bases, with 13 bases between.

The chain carries TRBV19 and TRBJ1-1; no clear D. Trimming cost V 7 bases and J 5 bases, with 17 bases left between them. This CDR3 is built from 14 residues. The germline V gene encodes CDR1 LNHDA and CDR2 SQIVND (reference sequence). In nucleotides, the CDR3 is TGTGCCAGTAACGACCTAGGGAGGAGGACTGAAGCTTTCTTT. This sequence encodes CASNDLGRRTEAFF.

The rearrangement links TRBV9 to TRBJ2-3, with 10 nucleotides matching TRBD2. The germline V gene encodes CDR1 SGDLS and CDR2 YYNGEE. The CDR3 length is 16 residues. V was pared by 4 bases and J by 3 bases, with 8 bases of the junction left unmatched. Written as DNA, the CDR3 is TGTGCCAGCAGCCCGGGGATTAGCGGGGGGACAGATACGCAGTATTTT. Its translation: CASSPGISGGTDTQYF.

The rearrangement joins TRBV11-3 to TRBJ1-5, with D unresolved. This CDR3 contains 11 residues. CDR1 SGHNT and CDR2 YENEEA come from the germline V gene. Trimming took 5 bases from V and 4 from J, leaving 3 bases between them. CDR3 in DNA: TGTGCCAGCAGCCAGAATCAGCCCCAGCATTTT. Protein: CASSQNQPQHF.

V is TRBV3-1 (or the pseudogene TRBV3-2) and J is TRBJ1-2; D uncertain. The CDR3 has 13 amino acids. With 4 bases removed from V and 4 bases from J, the gap between germline ends came to 10 bases. Germline CDR1 and CDR2: LGHDT and YNNKEL (reference sequence). CDR3 residues: CASSRRWAYGYTF. For the CDR3, the DNA is TGTGCCAGCAGCCGGCGTTGGGCCTATGGCTACACCTTC.

The chain has TRBV3-1 (or the pseudogene TRBV3-2) and TRBJ2-6; D might be TRBD2 (5 bases). The V gene's germline CDR1 is LGHDT and CDR2 YNNKEL (reference sequence). CDR3 length: 16 amino acids. Trimming shortened V by 3 bases and J by 0 bases, and 9 bases separated the two germline ends. The CDR3 coding sequence is TGTGCCAGCAGCCATTTCGGGAACTCTGGGGCCAACGTCCTGACTTTC. Protein: CASSHFGNSGANVLTF.

V gene TRBV3-1 (or the pseudogene TRBV3-2) combines with J gene TRBJ1-3, with D perhaps TRBD1 (5 bases). Germline V lookup: CDR1 LGHDT, CDR2 YNNKEL (reference sequence). This CDR3 spans 15 amino acids. The ends were cut back, 5 bases at V and 1 base at J, with 12 bases in the middle. The CDR3 sequence: CASSVHRLSGNTIYF. CDR3 nucleotides: TGTGCCAGCAGCGTCCACAGGCTGTCTGGAAACACCATATATTTT.

In its sample, this clone was seen a few times. The V and J genes are TRBV9 and TRBJ2-2; tentatively, D is TRBD1 (5 bases). Germline V gene lookup returns CDR1 SGDLS and CDR2 YYNGEE. The CDR3 sequence is 15 residues long. Between the trimmed V and J ends, which lost 0 bases and 6 bases, there was a span of 12 bases. The CDR3 bases are TGTGCCAGCAGCGTAGCCAGGGTCCCCTCCGGGGAGCTGTTTTTT. Its translation: CASSVARVPSGELFF.

The J gene is TRBJ1-1, the V gene TRBV19; the match to TRBD1 covers 9 bases. CDR3 size: 16 residues. Losses at the gene ends were 5 bases for V and 4 bases for J; bases not matched to a gene: 11. Looked up from germline, CDR1 is LNHDA and CDR2 is SQIVND (reference sequence). The CDR3 DNA sequence: TGTGCCAGTAGTCTCAGAATAGGACAGGGGAGCACTGAAGCTTTCTTT. This translates into CASSLRIGQGSTEAFF.

The sample holds one count of this clone. The chain employs TRBV7-2 and TRBJ1-2, with 7 nucleotides matching TRBD1. Germline values: CDR1 SGHTA, CDR2 FQGNSA. V was pared by 1 base and J by 4 bases, with 6 bases of the junction left unmatched. CDR3 size: 15 residues. This chain's CDR3 is CASSLVSGQSYGYTF. CDR3 nucleotide sequence: TGTGCCAGCAGCTTAGTCTCGGGACAGTCCTATGGCTACACCTTC. Drawing the rest from reference TRBV7-2 and TRBJ1-2, the complete variable domain is GAGVSQSPSNKVTEKGKDVELRCDPISGHTALYWYRQSLGQGLEFLIYFQGNSAPDKSGLPSDRFSAERTGGSVSTLTIQRTQQEDSAVYLCASSLVSGQSYGYTFGSGTRLTVV.

This chain joins TRBV5-5 and TRBJ1-5; D uncertain. Trimming stripped 0 bases from V and 8 bases from J, with 15 bases between. Germline V gene data show CDR1 as SGHKS and CDR2 as YYEKEE (reference sequence). CDR3 size: 15 residues. CDR3 coding DNA: TGTGCCAGCAGCTTGGCGCCCCATGCGCCGGAGCCCCAGCATTTT. It translates to CASSLAPHAPEPQHF.

The rearrangement links TRBV6-1 to TRBJ2-3, with TRBD2 matching 11 bases. CDR1 and CDR2 (germline): MNHNS, SASEGT. This CDR3 contains 16 residues. V was clipped by 2 bases and J by 7 bases; unmatched bases: 8. Here the CDR3 reads CASSEMPSGGPNTQYF. As DNA, the CDR3 is TGTGCCAGCAGTGAAATGCCTAGCGGGGGGCCGAATACGCAGTATTTT.

The chain employs TRBV5-1 and TRBJ2-4; 10 positions agree with TRBD1. Germline-derived CDR1 and CDR2 are SGHRS and YFSETQ. Trimming cost V 3 bases and J 2 bases; bases outside gene matches: 8. This CDR3 has 17 amino acids. The chain's CDR3 is CASSSGTGDRTKNIQYF. The CDR3 nucleotides read TGCGCCAGCAGCTCCGGGACAGGGGATCGGACCAAAAACATTCAGTACTTC.

V usage is TRBV7-9 and J usage is TRBJ1-1; D not resolved. Per the germline V gene, CDR1 is SEHNR and CDR2 is FQNEAQ (reference sequence). The CDR3 is 13 residues long. V lost 7 bases and J 1 base, leaving 10 bases between the germline ends. CDR3 protein: CASNGVANTEAFF. CDR3 sequence (DNA): TGTGCCAGCAACGGTGTTGCGAACACTGAAGCTTTCTTT. The full variable domain, in which reference TRBV7-9 and TRBJ1-1 provide the parts outside the CDR3, is DTGVSQNPRHKITKRGQNVTFRCDPISEHNRLYWYRQTLGQGPEFLTYFQNEAQLEKSRLLSDRFSAERPKGSFSTLEIQRTEQGDSAMYLCASNGVANTEAFFGQGTRLTVV.

The chain recombines TRBV7-8 with TRBJ1-5; 7 nucleotides align to TRBD1. The CDR3 has 17 residues. The germline V gene encodes CDR1 SGHVS and CDR2 FQNEAQ. V gave up 4 bases and J gave up 0 bases; unmatched junction bases: 9. DNA of the CDR3: TGTGCCAGCAGCTCGAAGCGTACAGGGGATAGCAATCAGCCCCAGCATTTT. Residues: CASSSKRTGDSNQPQHF.

The chain joins TRBV4-1 to TRBJ2-7, with D possibly TRBD2 on 7 matching bases. Deletions cut 0 bases from V and 9 bases from J, with 21 bases between. The CDR3 is made up of 16 amino acids. CDR1 and CDR2 (germline): MGHRA, YSYEKL. The CDR3 DNA reads as TGCGCCAGCAGCCAAGAGGGTGCGGGGGCTGGGAGAAGGCAGTACTTC. The encoded protein is CASSQEGAGAGRRQYF.